This TCR beta chain was found in a study of blood T cell repertoires in COVID-19. Study in general: PBMCs, B-cell-depleted T cells, or T cells were the source of the cDNA or gDNA that made up the material.

Sequencing used immunoSEQ multiplex PCR; TCRdb keeps in-frame clones, though not all of them. This sample has 200,000 to 250,000 clones, with approximately 87% found just once. On this clone: The junction departs from germline at one end; a sequencing error may be responsible.

This CDR3 contains 13 residues. Germline CDR1 reads SSHAT; CDR2 reads FNYEAQ (reference sequence). Input material: PBMCs or T cells enriched from blood (not recorded which). This chain joins TRBV7-7 and TRBJ1-1, with D unclear. The sequence was obtained from a woman between 50 and 59 years old in a cohort exposed to, infected with or recovered from COVID-19 (not recorded which). CDR3 nucleotide sequence: TGTGCTAGCAGCTTAGAGAGGAACACTGAAGCTTTCTTT. Translating it yields CASSLERNTEAFF.